The TCR beta chain described here comes from a study of T cells in Graves' hyperthyroidism and ophthalmopathy. About the study: Peripheral blood collection took place at initial diagnosis, before any treatment. Study observations and caveats: Most thyroid clonotypes with frequency above 0.001 were detected in blood.

For Graves' hyperthyroidism to be stable, ophthalmopathy could not progress within 18 months. Hyperthyroidism patients were newly diagnosed, had disease duration under 2 months, and were aged 18 to 65 years. Amplification yielded TCR beta CDR3 regions, with RNA transcripts as the source. The HTBI set primed first-round TCR CDR3 RT-PCR. MiXCR was run by TCRdb on the multiplex PCR reads, yielding one entry per CDR3 protein. The table has hundreds of thousands of distinct CDR3 sequences, 12% to 15% seen once. This clonotype was found a few times. Its antigen is not known. There are 11 residues in the CDR3. Unmatched junction bases numbered 5, after V lost 4 bases and J lost 11 bases. Germline loops: CDR1 DFQATT, CDR2 SNEGSKA (reference sequence).

The sequencing input was blood. The sequence derives from a woman younger than 35 with Graves' hyperthyroidism. This chain links TRBV20-1 with TRBJ1-5, with TRBD1 matching 7 bases. In DNA form, the CDR3 reads TGCAGTGCTACAACAGGGGCAGCCCAGCATTTT. Its protein is CSATTGAAQHF.